These 2 T cell receptor beta chains originate from one sample sequenced in a study of OX40 agonist ivuxolimab in advanced cancers. Using immunoSEQ multiplex PCR, the repertoire was profiled, and TCRdb retains in-frame clones only, with some absent. The sample yields approximately 74,000 clones, 90% seen once. The sequenced sample was CD4+ or CD8+ T cells sorted from blood, obtained in a trial of the OX40 agonist ivuxolimab. All receptors come from an adult with an advanced solid tumor such as melanoma, head and neck, liver or kidney cancer.

J is TRBJ2-7 and V is TRBV30; tentatively, D is TRBD1 (5 bases). CDR3 size: 13 residues. Germline CDR1 and CDR2: GTSNPN and SVGIG (reference sequence). Trimming cost V 6 bases and J 3 bases, with 15 bases left between them. The CDR3 sequence is CACTRLGDYEQYF. The CDR3 nucleotides read TGTGCCTGTACCCGATTAGGGGACTACGAGCAGTACTTC.

This chain uses TRBV10-3 with TRBJ2-5; TRBD1 agrees at 10 bases. V was pared by 6 bases and J by 4 bases, with 5 bases of the junction left unmatched. Germline values: CDR1 ENHRY, CDR2 SYGVKD. CDR3 length equals 14 residues. The CDR3 DNA reads as TGTGCCATCAGCCGGGACAGGGGAGGAGAGACCCAGTACTTC. It codes for CAISRDRGGETQYF.